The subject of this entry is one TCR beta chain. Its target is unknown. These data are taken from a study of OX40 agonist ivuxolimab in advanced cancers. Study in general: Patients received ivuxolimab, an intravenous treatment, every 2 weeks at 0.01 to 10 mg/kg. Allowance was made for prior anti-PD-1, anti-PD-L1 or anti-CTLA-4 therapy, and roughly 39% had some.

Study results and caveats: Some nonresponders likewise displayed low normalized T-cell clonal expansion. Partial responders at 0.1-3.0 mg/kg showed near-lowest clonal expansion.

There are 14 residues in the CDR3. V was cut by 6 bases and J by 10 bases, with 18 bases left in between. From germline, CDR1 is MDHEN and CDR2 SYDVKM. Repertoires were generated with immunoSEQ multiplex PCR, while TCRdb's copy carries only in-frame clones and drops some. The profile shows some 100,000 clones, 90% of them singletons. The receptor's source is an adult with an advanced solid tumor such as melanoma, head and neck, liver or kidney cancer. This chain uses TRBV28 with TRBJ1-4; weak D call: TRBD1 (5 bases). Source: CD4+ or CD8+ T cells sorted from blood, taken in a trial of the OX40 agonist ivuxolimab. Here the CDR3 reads CASRRGGNDGKLFF. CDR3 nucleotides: TGTGCCAGCAGGCGGGGGGGGAATGATGGAAAACTGTTTTTT.